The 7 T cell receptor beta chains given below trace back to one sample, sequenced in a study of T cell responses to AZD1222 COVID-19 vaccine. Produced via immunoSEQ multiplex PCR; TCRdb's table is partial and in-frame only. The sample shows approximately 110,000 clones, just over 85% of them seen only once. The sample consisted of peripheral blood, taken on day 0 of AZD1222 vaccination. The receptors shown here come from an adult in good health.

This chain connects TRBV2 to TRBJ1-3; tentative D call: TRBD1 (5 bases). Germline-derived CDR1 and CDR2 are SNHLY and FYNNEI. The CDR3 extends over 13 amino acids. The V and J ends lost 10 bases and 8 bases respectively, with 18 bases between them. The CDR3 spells CATRGGGVDTIYF. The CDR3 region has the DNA TGTGCCACTCGGGGGGGAGGGGTGGACACCATATATTTT.

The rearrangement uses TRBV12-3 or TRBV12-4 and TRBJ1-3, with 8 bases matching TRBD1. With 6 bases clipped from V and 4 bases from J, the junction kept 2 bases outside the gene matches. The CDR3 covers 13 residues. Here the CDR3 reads CASRTGAGNTIYF. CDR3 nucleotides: TGTGCCAGCAGGACAGGGGCCGGAAACACCATATATTTT.

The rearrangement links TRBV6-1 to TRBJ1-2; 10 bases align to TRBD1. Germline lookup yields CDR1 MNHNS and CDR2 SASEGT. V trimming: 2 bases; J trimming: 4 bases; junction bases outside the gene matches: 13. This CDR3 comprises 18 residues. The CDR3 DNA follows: TGTGCCAGCAGTGAAAGCGTCTCCGGGACAGGGGTCGGCTATGGCTACACCTTC. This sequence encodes CASSESVSGTGVGYGYTF.

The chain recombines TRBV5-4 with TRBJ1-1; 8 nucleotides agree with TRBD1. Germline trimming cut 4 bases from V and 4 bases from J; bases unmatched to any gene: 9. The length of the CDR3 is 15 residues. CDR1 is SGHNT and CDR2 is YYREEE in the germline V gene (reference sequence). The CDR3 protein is CASSPGTGGGTEAFF. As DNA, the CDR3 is TGTGCCAGCAGCCCCGGGACAGGAGGGGGCACTGAAGCTTTCTTT.

CDR3 nucleotides: TGCGCCAGCAGCTTGGAAGGATCCGGGCCCCAGCATTTT. Translating gives CASSLEGSGPQHF. The chain combines TRBV5-1 with TRBJ1-5; no firm D call. Germline V gives CDR1 SGHRS, CDR2 YFSETQ. The CDR3 covers 13 residues. V was cut by 0 bases and J by 9 bases, with 10 bases left in between.

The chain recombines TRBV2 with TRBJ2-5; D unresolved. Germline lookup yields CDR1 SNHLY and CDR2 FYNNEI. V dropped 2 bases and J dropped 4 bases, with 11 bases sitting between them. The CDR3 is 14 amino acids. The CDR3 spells CASSEQGRGETQYF. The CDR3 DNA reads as TGTGCCAGCAGTGAACAAGGGCGTGGAGAGACCCAGTACTTC.

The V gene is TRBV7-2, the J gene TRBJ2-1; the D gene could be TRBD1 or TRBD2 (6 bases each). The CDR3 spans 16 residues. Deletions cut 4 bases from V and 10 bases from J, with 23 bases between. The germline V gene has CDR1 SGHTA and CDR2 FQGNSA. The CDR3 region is CASSSVGGRRQAEQFF. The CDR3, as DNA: TGTGCCAGCAGCTCGGTTGGGGGGCGGAGGCAGGCCGAGCAGTTCTTC.